What follows describes a single T cell receptor (beta chain). Its antigen is as yet unknown. The sample belongs to a study of cytomegalovirus exposure and HLA in healthy donors. The CDR3 has 15 residues. The V gene's germline CDR1 is SGHDT and CDR2 YYEEEE. V gave up 1 base and J gave up 7 bases; unmatched junction bases: 7. There were likely unrecorded immune exposures, though donors were nominally healthy when sampled. In the PCR, 60 Vbeta and 13 Jbeta primers were used. Data came from immunoSEQ multiplex PCR; TCRdb stores just in-frame clones and leaves some out. The sample has fewer than 200,000 clones; 75% to 85% are singletons. General study points: The study put some 150 TCR beta chains on its list as cytomegalovirus-associated. It emerged from a later analysis that several of the most significant clusters appeared to be linked to common viral pathogens. Accurate prediction of most subjects' HLA-A and HLA-B alleles from TCR beta sequences was reported.

The chain uses TRBV5-6 and TRBJ1-4; 7 bases are a match to TRBD1. Sequencing input: PBMCs. The clonotype originates from a woman younger than 45 in good health and CMV-seronegative. CDR3 bases: TGTGCCAGCAGCTTGAGGGGGCGGTTGGTTGAAAAACTGTTTTTT. This encodes CASSLRGRLVEKLFF.